The 20 T cell receptor beta chains given below trace back to one sample, sequenced in a study of cytomegalovirus exposure and HLA in healthy donors. 60 Vbeta and 13 Jbeta primers were used in PCR. Here immunoSEQ multiplex PCR was the method, and the copy in TCRdb shows in-frame clones only, minus some. The sample shows around 150,000 clones, approximately 77% of them seen only once. Sequencing input: PBMCs. All receptors come from a woman between 40 and 55 years old in good health and CMV-seronegative.

This chain connects TRBV7-9 to TRBJ2-2; 7 positions match TRBD2. The germline V gene encodes CDR1 SEHNR and CDR2 FQNEAQ (reference sequence). This CDR3 has 15 residues. V lost 3 bases to trimming and J lost 4 bases; unmatched junction nucleotides: 5. CDR3 residues: CASSLLGLFTGELFF. For the CDR3, the DNA is TGTGCCAGCAGCTTGTTGGGACTATTCACCGGGGAGCTGTTTTTT.

This chain connects TRBV29-1 to TRBJ2-3, with D possibly TRBD2 on 6 matching bases. This CDR3 spans 13 amino acids. The ends were cut back, 4 bases at V and 4 bases at J, with 12 bases in the middle. Germline assignment: CDR1 SQVTM and CDR2 ANQGSEA. CDR3 residues: CSVGAGSADTQYF. As DNA, the CDR3 is TGCAGCGTTGGGGCGGGGTCTGCAGATACGCAGTATTTT.

The CDR3 sequence: CASSNRGYGYEQYF. CDR3 bases: TGCGCCAGCAGCAACAGGGGGTACGGGTACGAGCAGTACTTC. The chain employs TRBV5-1 and TRBJ2-7, with 8 bases fitting TRBD1. Germline trimming cut 4 bases from V and 4 bases from J; bases unmatched to any gene: 7. The CDR3 has 14 amino acids. From germline, CDR1 is SGHRS and CDR2 YFSETQ.

This clone was seen only a few times. The V call is TRBV2, the J call TRBJ1-1; no definite D call. The CDR3 runs 13 residues. The germline V and J ends were trimmed by 0 bases and 2 bases, with 4 bases remaining between them. CDR1 and CDR2 (germline): SNHLY, FYNNEI. CDR3 sequence reads: CASSEAFNTEAFF. As DNA, the CDR3 is TGTGCCAGCAGTGAAGCCTTTAACACTGAAGCTTTCTTT.

This clone appeared a few times. The V and J genes are TRBV6-6 and TRBJ1-2; D is ambiguous. The germline V and J ends were trimmed by 6 bases and 4 bases, with 9 bases remaining between them. The V gene's germline CDR1 is MNHNY and CDR2 SVGAGI (reference sequence). The CDR3 consists of 12 residues. CDR3 DNA: TGTGCCAGCAGCCGAGAACTCTATGGCTACACCTTC. This translates into CASSRELYGYTF.

V is TRBV29-1 and J is TRBJ2-7; 9 bases line up with TRBD1. The CDR3 runs 15 residues. With 0 bases clipped from V and 0 bases from J, the junction kept 3 bases outside the gene matches. Germline CDR1 SQVTM, CDR2 ANQGSEA. As DNA, the CDR3 is TGCAGCGTTGAAGACGGGACAGGGCTCTCCTACGAGCAGTACTTC. It specifies CSVEDGTGLSYEQYF.

As regards this clone: The same CDR3 is also encoded by other DNA sequences in this sample. The chain carries TRBV28 and TRBJ2-7; D unresolved. The CDR3 is 11 amino acids. The V end lost 4 bases, the J end lost 2 bases, and 3 bases lay between the germline ends. The germline V gene encodes CDR1 MDHEN and CDR2 SYDVKM. The CDR3 protein is CASSSTYEQYF. CDR3 bases: TGTGCCAGCAGTTCAACCTACGAGCAGTACTTC.

The chain has TRBV4-2 and TRBJ1-5; a weak D match, TRBD1 (6 bases). V gave up 4 bases and J gave up 4 bases, with 14 bases separating them. The CDR3 has 15 residues. The V gene's germline CDR1 is LGHNA and CDR2 YNFKEQ. The CDR3 DNA sequence: TGTGCCAGCAGCCTTAGGACAGAGGGGAATCAGCCCCAGCATTTT. This codes for CASSLRTEGNQPQHF.

Only one count was recorded for this clone. V is TRBV7-9 and J is TRBJ1-1, with 7 nucleotides matching TRBD1. The ends lost 5 bases at V and 0 bases at J; junction bases unmatched: 6. This CDR3 is 15 amino acids long. The V gene's germline CDR1 is SEHNR and CDR2 FQNEAQ (reference sequence). CDR3 sequence (DNA): TGTGCCAGCAGCGCACCGGGACAGCTGAACACTGAAGCTTTCTTT. This gives the protein CASSAPGQLNTEAFF.

The V gene is TRBV29-1, the J gene TRBJ1-1; D is uncertain. This CDR3 is built from 13 residues. Trimming pared 6 bases from V and 3 bases from J, leaving 14 bases between. CDR1 is SQVTM, CDR2 ANQGSEA, per germline. DNA of the CDR3: TGCAGCGTCGAAACCCCCCGGGACACTGAAGCTTTCTTT. This gives the protein CSVETPRDTEAFF.

V usage is TRBV2 and J usage is TRBJ1-5; a possible D gene is TRBD1 (6 bases). The ends were cut back, 2 bases at V and 2 bases at J, with 10 bases in the middle. This CDR3 region has 15 residues. The germline CDR1 and CDR2 sequences are SNHLY and FYNNEI. The CDR3 bases are TGTGCCAGCAGTGAAAGGGGGTTGGGCAATCAGCCCCAGCATTTT. This codes for CASSERGLGNQPQHF.

The chain's CDR3 is CASSYGGQGASYEQYF. CDR3 coding DNA: TGTGCCAGCAGTTACGGGGGACAGGGGGCCTCCTACGAGCAGTACTTC. V usage is TRBV6-5 and J usage is TRBJ2-7; TRBD1 matches 12 bases. The CDR3 consists of 16 residues. V dropped 2 bases and J dropped 0; count of bases not matched to a gene: 2. Germline lookup yields CDR1 MNHEY and CDR2 SVGAGI.

This chain uses TRBV18 with TRBJ1-6, with D tentatively TRBD1 (6 bases). Trimming cost V 5 bases and J 7 bases, with 15 bases left between them. This CDR3 contains 15 residues. Germline CDR1 KGHSH, CDR2 LQKENI. The CDR3 bases are TGTGCCAGCTCATCCTCCGAGGGGGTGAATTCACCCCTCCACTTT. Translating it yields CASSSSEGVNSPLHF.

V usage is TRBV15 and J usage is TRBJ1-5; D is ambiguous. Germline CDR1 LNHNV, CDR2 YYDKDF (reference sequence). Trimming left V 5 bases short and J 1 base short, with 15 bases between. The CDR3 contains 16 residues. The CDR3 is CATSRRPGVSNQPQHF. In DNA, the CDR3 is TGTGCCACCAGCCGCCGGCCCGGAGTGAGCAATCAGCCCCAGCATTTT.

The chain joins TRBV6-5 to TRBJ1-1; the match to TRBD1 covers 7 bases. CDR3 size: 13 residues. The germline V gene encodes CDR1 MNHEY and CDR2 SVGAGI. J lost 5 bases, V lost 8 bases, and 8 bases had no gene match. The CDR3 region has the DNA TGTGCCAGCGCAACGACAGGGATTACTGAAGCTTTCTTT. This translates into CASATTGITEAFF.

V is TRBV10-1 and J is TRBJ1-4, with 10 bases identical to TRBD1. This CDR3 is built from 14 residues. Germline loops: CDR1 WNHNN, CDR2 SYGVQD (reference sequence). V shed 7 bases, J shed 6 bases, and the junction held 5 bases outside the gene matches. CDR3 sequence (DNA): TGCGCCAGCATCAGGACAGGGGGGGATGAAAAACTGTTTTTT. It yields the protein CASIRTGGDEKLFF.

This sequence joins TRBV28 and TRBJ2-5; D uncertain. The CDR3 runs 12 residues. Germline lookup yields CDR1 MDHEN and CDR2 SYDVKM. V lost 4 bases and J lost 4, with 7 bases in between. This CDR3 reads CASSSSVETQYF. The CDR3 coding sequence is TGTGCCAGCAGTTCAAGCGTAGAGACCCAGTACTTC.

The chain uses TRBV5-4 and TRBJ2-1, with a possible D match to TRBD1 (6 bases). The CDR3 extends over 16 amino acids. The V end lost 0 bases, the J end lost 5 bases, and 15 bases lay between the germline ends. Germline V lookup: CDR1 SGHNT, CDR2 YYREEE (reference sequence). CDR3 sequence (DNA): TGTGCCAGCAGCTTGGCCCTTTGGACAGAAGACAATGAGCAGTTCTTC. This translates into CASSLALWTEDNEQFF.

CDR3 sequence: CATSRGLPGGRVSGANVLTF. CDR3 sequence (DNA): TGTGCCACCAGCAGAGGTCTACCCGGGGGACGGGTTTCTGGGGCCAACGTCCTGACTTTC. V gene TRBV15 combines with J gene TRBJ2-6, with D possibly matching TRBD2 (6 bases). V lost 1 base to trimming and J lost 1 base, with 20 bases between them. Germline CDR1 reads LNHNV; CDR2 reads YYDKDF (reference sequence). The CDR3 is made up of 20 amino acids.

The chain links TRBV9 to TRBJ1-6; D is undetermined. CDR1 and CDR2 (germline): SGDLS, YYNGEE. The CDR3 consists of 12 residues. Trimming took off 2 bases at V and 6 bases at J, with 3 bases between the two ends. The CDR3 protein is CASSVLNSPLHF. The DNA for the CDR3 is TGTGCCAGCAGCGTCCTTAATTCACCCCTCCACTTT.